This T cell receptor beta chain comes out of a study of T cells after posttransplantation cyclophosphamide. Study-level points and caveats: Later blood repertoires were often dominated by clones from the donor CD8+ memory compartment.

TCRdb's copy holds only in-frame clones and misses some; the assay was immunoSEQ multiplex PCR. The sample shows about 39,000 clones, none of them appearing just once. This clone was counted at least ten times. The antigen remains unidentified. Germline values: CDR1 KGHSH, CDR2 LQKENI. V gave up 2 bases and J gave up 3 bases, with 13 bases separating them. This CDR3 region has 16 residues. The chain combines TRBV18 with TRBJ2-2; tentative D call: TRBD1 (6 bases). The sequenced sample consisted of PBMCs. The receptor was derived from a woman aged 45 to 65 in good health and a related stem cell transplant donor. The CDR3 here is CASSPNVDSDTGELFF. In nucleotides, the CDR3 is TGTGCCAGCTCACCAAATGTGGACAGCGACACCGGGGAGCTGTTTTTT.